Following are 32 T cell receptor beta chains from one sample sequenced in a study of identical twins' blood T cells. TCRdb re-called the 5' RACE reads through MiXCR, storing one row per CDR3 protein. The table has around 380,000 distinct CDR3 sequences, about 28% seen once; the top ten hold 5.5% to 7%. Sequencing was carried out using PBMCs. These receptors all come from a woman aged 18 to 50 in good health.

The J gene is TRBJ2-1, the V gene TRBV4-3; D remains ambiguous. CDR1 LGHNA and CDR2 YSLEER come from the germline V gene. The CDR3 loop spans 13 amino acids. V was trimmed by 3 bases and J by 9 bases, leaving 12 bases between them. CDR3 coding DNA: TGCGCCAGCAGCCATTTCTATCAGGCTGAGCAGTTCTTC. As protein: CASSHFYQAEQFF.

This clonotype was detected a few times. The V gene is TRBV20-1, the J gene TRBJ1-3; no clear D. The germline gives CDR1 DFQATT, CDR2 SNEGSKA (reference sequence). CDR3 length: 11 residues. Trimming cost V 4 bases and J 8 bases, with 9 bases left between them. CDR3 protein: CSATNGDTIYF. In DNA, the CDR3 is TGCAGTGCTACCAACGGGGACACCATATATTTT.

In this sample, this clonotype turned up a few times. V is TRBV5-1 and J is TRBJ2-2; no clear D. In germline, CDR1 is SGHRS, CDR2 YFSETQ. Trimming cost V 1 base and J 5 bases, with 12 bases left between them. The CDR3 covers 15 residues. This CDR3 is CASSLLFQRTGELFF. Written as DNA, the CDR3 is TGCGCCAGCAGCTTGTTATTTCAGAGGACCGGGGAGCTGTTTTTT.

The chain recombines TRBV20-1 with TRBJ1-3; 10 bases map to TRBD1. The CDR3 extends over 14 amino acids. Trimming took 1 base from V and 8 from J; bases not matched to a gene: 5. Per germline, CDR1 DFQATT and CDR2 SNEGSKA (reference sequence). The CDR3 DNA reads as TGCAGTGCTAGAGCCGGGACAGGGGCCGACACCATATATTTT. Its protein product is CSARAGTGADTIYF.

This clonotype came up a few times. The chain recombines TRBV11-2 with TRBJ2-7, with D hard to call. The CDR3 consists of 14 residues. From germline, CDR1 is SGHAT and CDR2 FQNNGV. Between the trimmed V and J ends, which lost 3 bases and 2 bases, there was a span of 11 bases. The CDR3 reads CASSLSLLAYEQYF. The CDR3 bases are TGTGCCAGCAGCTTGTCGTTATTGGCCTACGAGCAGTACTTC.

The chain links TRBV20-1 to TRBJ1-5; no clear D gene. There are 13 residues in the CDR3. Germline loops: CDR1 DFQATT, CDR2 SNEGSKA (reference sequence). The V gene lost 6 bases and the J gene lost 3 bases, with 12 bases spanning the gap. The CDR3 DNA reads as TGCAGTGCCCAACGGGCCCCCAATCAGCCCCAGCATTTT. Its protein product is CSAQRAPNQPQHF.

This clonotype was picked up one time. The J gene is TRBJ1-5, the V gene TRBV20-1; TRBD1 might be the D (5 bases). The germline V gene encodes CDR1 DFQATT and CDR2 SNEGSKA (reference sequence). V lost 4 bases, J lost 4 bases, and 17 bases lay in between. The CDR3 totals 15 residues. Here the CDR3 DNA reads TGCAGTGCTACAACGCCCGGGACGCCGAATCAGCCCCAGCATTTT. It encodes CSATTPGTPNQPQHF.

This clonotype has at least ten counts. The rearrangement uses TRBV10-2 and TRBJ1-5; D call uncertain. The CDR3 length is 12 residues. V gave up 5 bases and J gave up 9 bases, with 11 bases separating them. Germline V gives CDR1 WSHSY, CDR2 SAAADI. In DNA, the CDR3 is TGCGCCAGCAGTAAGGAGATCTGGCCCCAGCATTTT. Translated: CASSKEIWPQHF.

This rearrangement joins TRBV7-2 to TRBJ1-6; maybe TRBD1 (6 bases). In germline, CDR1 is SGHTA, CDR2 FQGNSA. The V end lost 8 bases, the J end lost 7 bases, and 15 bases lay between the germline ends. The CDR3 is made up of 14 amino acids. CDR3 sequence reads: CASLSGARNSPLHF. CDR3 DNA sequence: TGTGCCAGCTTGTCGGGGGCAAGAAATTCACCCCTCCACTTT.

This clonotype was seen more than once but under ten times. This chain uses TRBV5-1 with TRBJ2-3; D possibly corresponds to TRBD1 (7 bases). The germline gives CDR1 SGHRS, CDR2 YFSETQ. V lost 3 bases, J lost 4 bases, and 12 bases lay in between. The CDR3 spans 14 residues. The CDR3: CASSSQGGSDTQYF. The DNA for the CDR3 is TGCGCCAGCAGCTCGCAGGGGGGCTCAGATACGCAGTATTTT.

This clonotype was seen ten or more times. The chain carries TRBV13 and TRBJ2-1; possible D gene TRBD2, 6 bases. CDR1 is PRHDT, CDR2 FYEKMQ, per germline (reference sequence). The CDR3 sequence is 13 residues long. V lost 3 bases to trimming and J lost 6 bases, with 9 bases between them. The CDR3: CASSLGRPNEQFF. CDR3 in DNA: TGTGCCAGCAGCTTGGGGAGGCCCAATGAGCAGTTCTTC.

Only a few counts were recorded for this clonotype. The rearrangement links TRBV29-1 to TRBJ1-1; perhaps TRBD1 as D (5 bases). Germline V gene data show CDR1 as SQVTM and CDR2 as ANQGSEA. The CDR3 totals 15 residues. V shed 5 bases and J shed 10 bases, with 26 bases lying between them. CDR3 sequence: CSVLQRQGLEGRAFF. CDR3 nucleotide sequence: TGCAGCGTTCTACAACGCCAGGGCCTCGAAGGGAGAGCTTTCTTT.

The chain recombines TRBV29-1 with TRBJ2-2; 9 nucleotides agree with TRBD1. This CDR3 spans 16 amino acids. With V trimmed by 6 bases and J by 4 bases, 12 bases remained unmatched. Germline V gene data show CDR1 as SQVTM and CDR2 as ANQGSEA. Written as DNA, the CDR3 is TGCAGCGTCCGCAACACAGGGGGCCCTCTCACCGGGGAGCTGTTTTTT. Translation gives CSVRNTGGPLTGELFF.

In nucleotides, the CDR3 is TGCGCCAGCAGCCTCATTCCCGGTAATGAGCAGTTCTTC. Translating it yields CASSLIPGNEQFF. The V and J genes are TRBV5-1 and TRBJ2-1, with D unclear. V was trimmed by 4 bases and J by 7 bases, leaving 12 bases between them. There are 13 residues in the CDR3. CDR1 SGHRS and CDR2 YFSETQ come from the germline V gene. Full variable domain (missing parts from reference TRBV5-1 and TRBJ2-1): KAGVTQTPRYLIKTRGQQVTLSCSPISGHRSVSWYQQTPGQGLQFLFEYFSETQRNKGNFPGRFSGRQFSNSRSEMNVSTLELGDSALYLCASSLIPGNEQFFGPGTRLTVL.

The chain links TRBV20-1 to TRBJ2-1; 10 positions agree with TRBD2. The ends lost 6 bases at V and 5 bases at J; junction bases unmatched: 10. The germline CDR1 and CDR2 sequences are DFQATT and SNEGSKA (reference sequence). The CDR3 length is 15 residues. CDR3 nucleotides: TGCAGTGCCAGTAAGGGACTAGCGATAGACAATGAGCAGTTCTTC. It specifies CSASKGLAIDNEQFF.

The CDR3 loop reads CASSQTNEQFF. CDR3 nucleotides: TGTGCCAGCAGCCAAACCAATGAGCAGTTCTTC. The V and J genes are TRBV3-1 and TRBJ2-1; D is unresolved. Trimming removed 2 bases from V and 6 bases from J, with 2 bases in between. The germline V gene has CDR1 LGHDT and CDR2 YNNKEL (reference sequence). This CDR3 has 11 residues.

This clonotype was observed a handful of times. V gene TRBV3-1 combines with J gene TRBJ1-2, with D possibly matching TRBD1 (6 bases). Germline loops: CDR1 LGHDT, CDR2 YNNKEL (reference sequence). The CDR3 spans 15 residues. V was trimmed by 1 base and J by 2 bases, leaving 11 bases between them. The CDR3 region has the DNA TGTGCCAGCAGCCAAGGCAGGGGCCGAAACTATGGCTACACCTTC. It codes for CASSQGRGRNYGYTF.

This clonotype occurred a few times. The V and J genes are TRBV24-1 and TRBJ2-5; D unresolved. Trimming removed 4 bases at V and 3 bases at J, with 5 bases between. CDR3 length: 12 residues. Germline V lookup: CDR1 KGHDR, CDR2 SFDVKD. CDR3 protein: CATSDPEETQYF. CDR3 nucleotides: TGTGCCACCAGTGACCCAGAAGAGACCCAGTACTTC.

The V call is TRBV24-1, the J call TRBJ2-2; 8 bases map to TRBD1. Trimming at V came to 7 bases and at J to 6 bases, leaving 3 bases not matched to a gene. Germline V gene data show CDR1 as KGHDR and CDR2 as SFDVKD. The CDR3 spans 13 residues. CDR3 sequence: CATSGQGPGELFF. In DNA form, the CDR3 reads TGTGCCACCAGCGGACAGGGCCCCGGGGAGCTGTTTTTT.

The gene calls are TRBV19 and TRBJ2-7; D possibly uses TRBD1 or TRBD2 (5 bases each). Germline assignment: CDR1 LNHDA and CDR2 SQIVND (reference sequence). V dropped 6 bases and J dropped 7 bases, with 19 bases sitting between them. This CDR3 spans 14 amino acids. The CDR3 region is CASSNLGAIGEQYF. In nucleotides, the CDR3 is TGTGCCAGTAGCAACCTCGGGGCTATTGGGGAGCAGTACTTC.

The J gene is TRBJ1-1, the V gene TRBV12-3 or TRBV12-4; D might be TRBD1 (5 bases). The CDR3 length is 14 residues. Trimming stripped 6 bases from V and 5 bases from J, with 16 bases between. The CDR3: CASSPVGGGTEAFF. CDR3 sequence (DNA): TGTGCCAGCAGCCCCGTTGGGGGTGGGACTGAAGCTTTCTTT.

The rearrangement joins TRBV5-1 to TRBJ1-2, with 8 bases identical to TRBD1. Per germline, CDR1 SGHRS and CDR2 YFSETQ. The junction had 12 bases not matched to a gene; V was cut back by 4 bases and J by 7 bases. CDR3 size: 15 residues. The CDR3: CASSPGQGPPGGYTF. CDR3 DNA: TGCGCCAGCAGCCCCGGACAGGGACCCCCTGGTGGCTACACCTTC.

This clonotype was recorded a few times. The chain has TRBV7-8 and TRBJ2-5; D gene ambiguous. Germline CDR1 and CDR2: SGHVS and FQNEAQ. With 3 bases removed from V and 1 base from J, the gap between germline ends came to 9 bases. The CDR3 is made up of 14 amino acids. The CDR3 loop reads CASSFYGSQETQYF. The CDR3 bases are TGTGCCAGCAGCTTTTACGGTTCCCAAGAGACCCAGTACTTC.

The rearrangement links TRBV3-1 to TRBJ1-2, with D perhaps matching TRBD1 (5 bases). The germline CDR1 and CDR2 sequences are LGHDT and YNNKEL (reference sequence). The CDR3 has 15 residues. The ends were cut back, 5 bases at V and 5 bases at J, with 18 bases in the middle. The CDR3 protein is CASSATSRVGYGYTF. Here the CDR3 DNA reads TGTGCCAGCAGCGCGACCTCCAGGGTGGGGTATGGCTACACCTTC.

Ten or more counts support this clonotype. The CDR3 protein is CSARGWETLNYGYTF. In nucleotides, the CDR3 is TGCAGTGCTAGAGGATGGGAAACTCTTAACTATGGCTACACCTTC. The chain carries TRBV20-1 and TRBJ1-2; D remains ambiguous. V dropped 1 base and J dropped 1 base, with 13 bases sitting between them. Germline-derived CDR1 and CDR2 are DFQATT and SNEGSKA (reference sequence). The CDR3 extends over 15 amino acids.

This clonotype was counted once. The chain employs TRBV14 and TRBJ2-1, with unresolved D. Per the germline V gene, CDR1 is SGHDN and CDR2 is FVKESK. The CDR3 extends over 14 amino acids. Trimming took 0 bases from V and 8 from J, leaving 11 bases between them. The CDR3 loop is CASSQEIRRDEQFF. The CDR3 DNA follows: TGTGCCAGCAGCCAAGAAATCCGTCGGGATGAGCAGTTCTTC.

The count of this clonotype is one. A junction boundary mismatches the germline segment, possibly from a read error. The rearrangement joins TRBV6-5 to TRBJ1-5; D is unresolved. Germline-derived CDR1 and CDR2 are MNHEY and SVGAGI. This CDR3 is built from 15 residues. The DNA of the CDR3 is TGTGCCCGCAGTTACTCGTCTTCAGGTAGCAGCACCCAGCATTTT. It yields the protein CARSYSSSGSSTQHF.

This clonotype turned up a few times. The genes are TRBV2 and TRBJ1-2; the D is unclear. The CDR3 contains 13 residues. V was pared by 8 bases and J by 7 bases, with 17 bases between. Germline-derived CDR1 and CDR2 are SNHLY and FYNNEI. This chain's CDR3 is CASHETLTAGYTF. The CDR3 nucleotides are TGTGCCAGCCATGAAACCCTGACGGCTGGCTACACCTTC.

This clonotype was seen at least ten times. The V call is TRBV7-9, the J call TRBJ1-1; 7 positions agree with TRBD1. Germline-derived CDR1 and CDR2 are SEHNR and FQNEAQ (reference sequence). The V and J ends lost 5 bases and 8 bases, in that order; junction bases with no gene match: 11. The CDR3 is 14 residues long. Here the CDR3 reads CASSPHLGQAEAFF. The CDR3 coding sequence is TGTGCCAGCAGCCCACACCTAGGACAGGCGGAAGCTTTCTTT.

This clonotype was seen a few times. The V gene is TRBV18, the J gene TRBJ2-7; D is ambiguous. The germline V gene encodes CDR1 KGHSH and CDR2 LQKENI. V was clipped by 4 bases and J by 0 bases, with 13 bases between them. The CDR3 consists of 15 residues. The CDR3 nucleotides are TGTGCCAGCTCACGGGCAGCAAGAAGCTCCTACGAGCAGTACTTC. As protein: CASSRAARSSYEQYF.

The chain employs TRBV20-1 and TRBJ1-5; TRBD1 aligns across 10 bases. CDR1 is DFQATT, CDR2 SNEGSKA, per germline (reference sequence). Losses at the gene ends were 5 bases for V and 5 bases for J; bases not matched to a gene: 3. The CDR3 sequence is 13 residues long. The CDR3 is CSARTGGDQPQHF. The DNA for the CDR3 is TGCAGTGCTCGGACAGGGGGAGATCAGCCCCAGCATTTT.

In its sample, this clonotype was seen many times. The CDR3 bases are TGTGCCAGCAGCCGGACAGGTCGCGGCTACACCTTC. Translation gives CASSRTGRGYTF. The chain uses TRBV14 and TRBJ1-2; 7 bases are shared with TRBD1. Germline V gives CDR1 SGHDN, CDR2 FVKESK. Trimming at V came to 4 bases and at J to 8 bases, leaving 4 bases not matched to a gene. CDR3 length: 12 amino acids.